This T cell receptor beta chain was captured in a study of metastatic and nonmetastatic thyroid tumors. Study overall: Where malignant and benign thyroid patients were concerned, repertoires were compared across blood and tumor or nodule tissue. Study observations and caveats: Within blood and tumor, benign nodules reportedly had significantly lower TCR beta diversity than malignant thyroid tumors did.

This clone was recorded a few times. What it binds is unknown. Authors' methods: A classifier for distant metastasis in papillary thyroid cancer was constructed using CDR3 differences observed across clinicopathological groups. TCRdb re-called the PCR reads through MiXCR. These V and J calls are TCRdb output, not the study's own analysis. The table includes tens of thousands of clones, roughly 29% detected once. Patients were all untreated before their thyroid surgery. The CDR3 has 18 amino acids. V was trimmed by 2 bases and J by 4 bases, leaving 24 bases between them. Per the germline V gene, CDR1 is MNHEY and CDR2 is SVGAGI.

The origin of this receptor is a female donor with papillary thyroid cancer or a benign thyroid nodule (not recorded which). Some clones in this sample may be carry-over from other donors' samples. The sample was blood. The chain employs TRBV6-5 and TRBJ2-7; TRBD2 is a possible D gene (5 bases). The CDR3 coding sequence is TGTGCCAGCAGTTACGCGGAAGCCCGGCGGAGGCGCTCATACGAGCAGTACTTC. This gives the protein CASSYAEARRRRSYEQYF.